This TCR beta chain was identified in a study of T cell repertoires in cytomegalovirus infection. At the level of the study: Peptides in the study included HLA-C-restricted and HLA-B-restricted CMV epitopes. Matching HLA type, along with CMV infection, was indicated by public TCR beta signatures.

This clonotype was seen repeatedly, ten times or more. Its matching antigen is unknown. Points from the study as a whole: CMV carriers with the relevant HLA were identified by cumulative public TCR beta family frequency. Clonotypes of TCR beta that were HLA-C-restricted and CMV-specific dominated the ex vivo response.

TCRdb re-called the reads through MiXCR, storing one row per CDR3 protein. The table lists approximately 1,000,000 distinct CDR3 sequences, less than 35% of them singletons. The sample here was cultured CD8+ T cells from PBMCs, taken from culture after CMV antigen stimulation. The sequence was collected from a human donor in good health (CMV status not recorded). Some clones in this sample may be carry-over from other donors' samples.

CDR3: CASSGDSDTGELFF. The DNA of the CDR3 is TGTGCCAGCAGTGGGGACAGCGACACCGGGGAGCTGTTTTTT. The rearrangement links TRBV6-4 to TRBJ2-2, with 7 bases aligning to TRBD1. The CDR3 runs 14 residues. J was trimmed by 3 bases and V by 4 bases; bases with no gene match: 2. CDR1 and CDR2 from the germline V gene are MRHNA and SNTAGT.